This T cell receptor (beta chain) is drawn from a study of OX40 agonist ivuxolimab in advanced cancers. Study-wide background: Melanoma, hepatocellular carcinoma, head and neck or renal cell cancer occurred in dose-escalation patients. It was permissible to have had prior anti-PD-1, anti-PD-L1 or anti-CTLA-4 therapy, and around 40% had some.

Sequencing was performed with immunoSEQ multiplex PCR; in TCRdb, only in-frame clones are kept and a portion is missing. Here the sample spans roughly 50,000 clones, roughly 86% being singletons. Notes on the study in general: Those patients achieving a partial response at 0.1-3.0 mg/kg showed among the lowest clonal expansion.

Germline-derived CDR1 and CDR2 are SGHAT and FQNNGV. This CDR3 has 16 amino acids. Trimming took 0 bases from V and 3 from J, leaving 12 bases between them. Points on this clone: What it binds is not known.

Material: CD4+ or CD8+ T cells sorted from blood, obtained in a trial of the OX40 agonist ivuxolimab. The TCR originated in an adult with an advanced solid tumor such as melanoma, head and neck, liver or kidney cancer. The chain couples TRBV11-2 to TRBJ1-5; tentative D call: TRBD1 (5 bases). The DNA for the CDR3 is TGTGCCAGCAGCTTAGAAAGAGGAGGGGCCAATCAGCCCCAGCATTTT. Encoded protein: CASSLERGGANQPQHF. The full variable domain, its missing parts supplied by reference TRBV11-2 and TRBJ1-5, is EAGVAQSPRYKIIEKRQSVAFWCNPISGHATLYWYQQILGQGPKLLIQFQNNGVVDDSQLPKDRFSAERLKGVDSTLKIQPAKLEDSAVYLCASSLERGGANQPQHFGDGTRLSIL.